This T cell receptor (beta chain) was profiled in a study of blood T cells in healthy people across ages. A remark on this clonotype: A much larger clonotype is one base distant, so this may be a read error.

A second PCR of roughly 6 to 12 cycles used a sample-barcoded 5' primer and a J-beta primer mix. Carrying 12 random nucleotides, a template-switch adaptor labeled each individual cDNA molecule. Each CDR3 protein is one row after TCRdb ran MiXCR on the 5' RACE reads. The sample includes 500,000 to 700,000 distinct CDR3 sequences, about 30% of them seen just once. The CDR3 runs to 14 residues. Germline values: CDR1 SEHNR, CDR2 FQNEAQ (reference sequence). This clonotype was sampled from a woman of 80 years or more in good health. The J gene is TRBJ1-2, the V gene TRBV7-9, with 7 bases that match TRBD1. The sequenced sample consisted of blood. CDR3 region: CASSLGDRYYGHTF. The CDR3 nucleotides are TGTGCCAGCAGCTTAGGGGACAGATACTATGGCCACACCTTC. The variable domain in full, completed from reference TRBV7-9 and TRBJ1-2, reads DTGVSQNPRHKITKRGQNVTFRCDPISEHNRLYWYRQTLGQGPEFLTYFQNEAQLEKSRLLSDRFSAERPKGSFSTLEIQRTEQGDSAMYLCASSLGDRYYGHTFGSGTRLTVV.